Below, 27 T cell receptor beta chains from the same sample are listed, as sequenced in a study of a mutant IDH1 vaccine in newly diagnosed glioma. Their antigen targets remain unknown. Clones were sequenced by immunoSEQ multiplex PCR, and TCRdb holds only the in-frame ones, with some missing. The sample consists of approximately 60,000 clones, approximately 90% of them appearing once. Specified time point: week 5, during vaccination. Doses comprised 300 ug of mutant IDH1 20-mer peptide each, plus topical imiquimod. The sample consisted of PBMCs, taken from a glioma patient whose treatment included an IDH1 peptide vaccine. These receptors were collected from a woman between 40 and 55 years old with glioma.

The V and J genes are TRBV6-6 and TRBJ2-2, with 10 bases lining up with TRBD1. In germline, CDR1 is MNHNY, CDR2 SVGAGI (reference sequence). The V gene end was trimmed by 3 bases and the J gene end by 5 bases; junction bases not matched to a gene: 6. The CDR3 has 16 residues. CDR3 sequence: CASSYPGTGVTGELFF. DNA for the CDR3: TGTGCCAGCAGTTATCCCGGGACAGGGGTTACCGGGGAGCTGTTTTTT.

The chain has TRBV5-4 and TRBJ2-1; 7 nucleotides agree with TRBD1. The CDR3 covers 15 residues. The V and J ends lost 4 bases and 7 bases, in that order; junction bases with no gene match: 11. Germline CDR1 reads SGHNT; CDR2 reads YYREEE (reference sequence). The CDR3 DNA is TGTGCCAGCAGCGTACCGACAGGGCCGGAGAATGAGCAGTTCTTC. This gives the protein CASSVPTGPENEQFF.

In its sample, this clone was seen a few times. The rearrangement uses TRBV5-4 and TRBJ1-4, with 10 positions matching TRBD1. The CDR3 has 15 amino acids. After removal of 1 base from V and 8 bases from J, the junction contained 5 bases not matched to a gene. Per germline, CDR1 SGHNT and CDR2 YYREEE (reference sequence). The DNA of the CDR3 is TGTGCCAGCAGCTTGAGGACAGGGGGTGGGGAAAAACTGTTTTTT. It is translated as CASSLRTGGGEKLFF. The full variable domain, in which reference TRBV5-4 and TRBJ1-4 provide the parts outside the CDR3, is ETGVTQSPTHLIKTRGQQVTLRCSSQSGHNTVSWYQQALGQGPQFIFQYYREEENGRGNFPPRFSGLQFPNYSSELNVNALELDDSALYLCASSLRTGGGEKLFFGSGTQLSVL.

CDR3 DNA: TGTGCCAGCAGTGATCCCCGACCGGTCGTCCTGACTTTC. Encoded protein: CASSDPRPVVLTF. This chain connects TRBV2 to TRBJ2-6; D unclear. The V end lost 3 bases, the J end lost 12 bases, and 12 bases lay between the germline ends. Germline CDR1 reads SNHLY; CDR2 reads FYNNEI. The CDR3 runs 13 residues.

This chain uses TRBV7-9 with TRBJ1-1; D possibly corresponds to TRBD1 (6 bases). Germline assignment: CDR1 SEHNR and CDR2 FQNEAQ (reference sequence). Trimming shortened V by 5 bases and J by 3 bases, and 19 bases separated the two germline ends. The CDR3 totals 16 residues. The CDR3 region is CASSAQQGGRDTEAFF. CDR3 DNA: TGTGCCAGCAGCGCACAACAGGGAGGTCGGGACACTGAAGCTTTCTTT.

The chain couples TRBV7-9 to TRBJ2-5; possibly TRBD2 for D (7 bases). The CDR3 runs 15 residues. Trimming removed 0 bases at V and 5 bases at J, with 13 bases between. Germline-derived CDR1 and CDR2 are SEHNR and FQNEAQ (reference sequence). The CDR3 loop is CASSLAGGARETQYF. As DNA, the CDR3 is TGTGCCAGCAGCTTAGCGGGGGGGGCCCGGGAGACCCAGTACTTC.

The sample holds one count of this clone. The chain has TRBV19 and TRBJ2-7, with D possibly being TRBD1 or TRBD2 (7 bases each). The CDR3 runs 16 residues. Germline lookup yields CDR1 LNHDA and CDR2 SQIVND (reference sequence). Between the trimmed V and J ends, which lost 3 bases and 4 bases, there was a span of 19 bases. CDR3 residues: CASSIGSGTAYYEQYF. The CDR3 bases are TGTGCCAGTAGTATTGGAAGCGGGACAGCATATTACGAGCAGTACTTC.

The CDR3 DNA sequence: TGTGCCTGGAGTGTAAACCGAGCCCGCCTGACAGAATCCGACTACGAGCAGTACTTC. This gives the protein CAWSVNRARLTESDYEQYF. This chain joins TRBV30 and TRBJ2-7; D is possibly TRBD1 (5 bases). Germline-derived CDR1 and CDR2 are GTSNPN and SVGIG (reference sequence). The length of the CDR3 is 19 residues. With 0 bases removed from V and 3 bases from J, the gap between germline ends came to 27 bases. Full variable domain (outside the CDR3, taken from reference TRBV30 and TRBJ2-7): SQTIHQWPATLVQPVGSPLSLECTVEGTSNPNLYWYRQAAGRGLQLLFYSVGIGQISSEVPQNLSASRPQDRQFILSSKKLLLSDSGFYLCAWSVNRARLTESDYEQYFGPGTRLTVT.

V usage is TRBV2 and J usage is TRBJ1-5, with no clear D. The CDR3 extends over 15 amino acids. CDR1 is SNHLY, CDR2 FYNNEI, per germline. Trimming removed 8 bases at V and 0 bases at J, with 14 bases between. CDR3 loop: CASGSEGGSNQPQHF. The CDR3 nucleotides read TGTGCCAGCGGTTCGGAGGGAGGTAGCAATCAGCCCCAGCATTTT.

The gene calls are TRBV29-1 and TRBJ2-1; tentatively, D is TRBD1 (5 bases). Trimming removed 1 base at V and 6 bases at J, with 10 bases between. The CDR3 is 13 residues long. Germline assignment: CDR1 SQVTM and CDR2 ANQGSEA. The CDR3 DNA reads TGCAGCGTTGAAGGACAGCTTAGCAATGAGCAGTTCTTC. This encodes CSVEGQLSNEQFF.

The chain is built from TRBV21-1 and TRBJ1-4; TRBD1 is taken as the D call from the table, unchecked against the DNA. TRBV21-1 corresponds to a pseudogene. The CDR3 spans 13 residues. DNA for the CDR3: TGTGCCAGCTCAGGGGGATTCGGCGAAAAACTGTTTTTT. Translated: CASSGGFGEKLFF.

DNA for the CDR3: TGTGCCAGCAGTGAACACCGCACCCAGCCCCAGCATTTT. Protein: CASSEHRTQPQHF. The J gene is TRBJ1-5, the V gene TRBV6-1; D ambiguous. V lost 2 bases to trimming and J lost 7 bases, with 9 bases between them. The germline CDR1 and CDR2 sequences are MNHNS and SASEGT. This CDR3 has 13 residues.

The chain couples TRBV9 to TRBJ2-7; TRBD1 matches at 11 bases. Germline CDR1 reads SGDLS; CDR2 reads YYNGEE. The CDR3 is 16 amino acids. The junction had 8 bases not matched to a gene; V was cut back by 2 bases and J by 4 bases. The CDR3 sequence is CASSVGQGALLYEQYF. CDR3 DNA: TGTGCCAGCAGCGTCGGACAGGGGGCCCTCCTGTACGAGCAGTACTTC.

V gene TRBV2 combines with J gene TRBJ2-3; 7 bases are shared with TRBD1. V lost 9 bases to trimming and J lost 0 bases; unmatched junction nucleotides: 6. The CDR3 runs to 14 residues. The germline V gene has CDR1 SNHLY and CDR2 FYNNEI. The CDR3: CARKGGLSTDTQYF. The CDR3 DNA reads TGTGCCAGAAAAGGGGGCCTAAGCACAGATACGCAGTATTTT.

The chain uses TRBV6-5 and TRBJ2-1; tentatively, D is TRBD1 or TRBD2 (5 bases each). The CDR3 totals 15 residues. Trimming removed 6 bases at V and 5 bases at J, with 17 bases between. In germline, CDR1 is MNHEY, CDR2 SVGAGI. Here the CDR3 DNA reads TGTGCCAGCAGCCCGAGAACCGGGACCAACAATGAGCAGTTCTTC. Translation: CASSPRTGTNNEQFF.

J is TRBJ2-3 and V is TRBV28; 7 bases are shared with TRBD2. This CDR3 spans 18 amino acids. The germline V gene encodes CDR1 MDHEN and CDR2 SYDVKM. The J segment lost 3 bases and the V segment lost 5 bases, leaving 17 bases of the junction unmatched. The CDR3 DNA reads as TGTGCCAGCAGTCGCCTCCTCGCTCCCGGGACTAAGACAGATACGCAGTATTTT. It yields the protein CASSRLLAPGTKTDTQYF.

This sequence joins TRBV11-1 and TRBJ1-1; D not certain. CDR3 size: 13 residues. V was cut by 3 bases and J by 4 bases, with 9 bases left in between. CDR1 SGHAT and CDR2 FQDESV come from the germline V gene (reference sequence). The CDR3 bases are TGTGCCAGCAGCTTTACAGAGGGCACTGAAGCTTTCTTT. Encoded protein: CASSFTEGTEAFF.

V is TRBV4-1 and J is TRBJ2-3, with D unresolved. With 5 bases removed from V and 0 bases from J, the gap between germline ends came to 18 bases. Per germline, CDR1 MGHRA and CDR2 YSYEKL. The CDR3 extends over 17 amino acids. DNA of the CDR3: TGCGCCAGCAGCGCCACCCCGGGCCGCGGAAGCACAGATACGCAGTATTTT. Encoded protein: CASSATPGRGSTDTQYF.

CDR3 sequence: CASSFQGLGNTEAFF. The CDR3 region has the DNA TGTGCCAGCAGCTTCCAGGGCCTCGGGAACACTGAAGCTTTCTTT. The chain uses TRBV7-9 and TRBJ1-1; TRBD1 is a possible D gene (5 bases). The CDR3 loop spans 15 amino acids. The V gene's germline CDR1 is SEHNR and CDR2 FQNEAQ (reference sequence). The V gene lost 3 bases and the J gene lost 1 base, with 12 bases spanning the gap.

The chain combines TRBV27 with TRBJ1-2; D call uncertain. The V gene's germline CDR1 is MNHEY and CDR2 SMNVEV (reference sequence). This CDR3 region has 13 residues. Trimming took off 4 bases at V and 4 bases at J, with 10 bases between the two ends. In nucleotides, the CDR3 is TGTGCCAGCAGTTATGGGCGCAGCTATGGCTACACCTTC. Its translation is CASSYGRSYGYTF.

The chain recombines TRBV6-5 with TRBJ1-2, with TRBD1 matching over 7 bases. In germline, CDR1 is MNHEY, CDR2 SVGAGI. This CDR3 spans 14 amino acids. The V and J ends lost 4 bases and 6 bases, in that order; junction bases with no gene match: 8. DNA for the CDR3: TGTGCCAGCAGTTTTCACAGGGGAAGCGATGGCTACACCTTC. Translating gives CASSFHRGSDGYTF.

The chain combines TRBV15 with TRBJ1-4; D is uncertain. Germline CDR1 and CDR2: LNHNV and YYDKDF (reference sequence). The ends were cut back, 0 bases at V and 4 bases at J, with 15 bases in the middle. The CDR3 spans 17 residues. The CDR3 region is CATSRDYPGRYNEKLFF. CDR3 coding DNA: TGTGCCACCAGCAGAGATTACCCCGGACGGTATAATGAAAAACTGTTTTTT.

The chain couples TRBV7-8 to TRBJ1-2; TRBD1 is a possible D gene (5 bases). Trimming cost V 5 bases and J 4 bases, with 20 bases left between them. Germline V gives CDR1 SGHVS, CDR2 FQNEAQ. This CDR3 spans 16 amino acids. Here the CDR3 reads CASSPGTHTALYGYTF. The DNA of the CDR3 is TGTGCCAGCAGCCCGGGGACTCACACAGCCCTCTATGGCTACACCTTC.

CDR3 residues: CASIKHVVAFF. CDR3 nucleotides: TGTGCCAGCATTAAACATGTCGTAGCTTTCTTT. The chain recombines TRBV6-5 with TRBJ1-1; D not resolved. Germline lookup yields CDR1 MNHEY and CDR2 SVGAGI. There are 11 residues in the CDR3. Trimming took 7 bases from V and 10 from J, leaving 13 bases between them.

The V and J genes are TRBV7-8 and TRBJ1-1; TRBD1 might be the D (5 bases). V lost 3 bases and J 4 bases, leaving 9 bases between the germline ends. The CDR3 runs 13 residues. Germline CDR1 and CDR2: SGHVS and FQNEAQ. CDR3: CASSLIGGTEAFF. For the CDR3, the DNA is TGTGCCAGCAGCTTGATTGGGGGCACTGAAGCTTTCTTT.

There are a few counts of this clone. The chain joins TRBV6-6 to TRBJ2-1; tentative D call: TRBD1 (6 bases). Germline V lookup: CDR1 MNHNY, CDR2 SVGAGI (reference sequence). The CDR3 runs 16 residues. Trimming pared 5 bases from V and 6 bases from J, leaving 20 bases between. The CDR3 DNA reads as TGTGCCAGCAGTACCACCCTTTGGGGGCGCTTCAATGAGCAGTTCTTC. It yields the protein CASSTTLWGRFNEQFF.

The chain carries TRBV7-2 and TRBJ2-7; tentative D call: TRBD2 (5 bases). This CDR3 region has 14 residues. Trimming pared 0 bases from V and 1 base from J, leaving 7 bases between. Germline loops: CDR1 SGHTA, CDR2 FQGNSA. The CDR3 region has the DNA TGTGCCAGCAGCTTAGCGCCGGGGTCCTACGAGCAGTACTTC. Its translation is CASSLAPGSYEQYF.